The rows below give T cell receptor beta chains drawn from one sample of a study of response to subunit inactivated influenza vaccine. TCRdb re-derived calls from the RT-PCR reads in MiXCR, one entry per CDR3 protein. Of roughly 700,000 distinct CDR3 sequences detected, 15% to 17% appear once; the ten largest clones hold more than 9%. The sample was PBMCs from blood, taken roughly 13 days after vaccination. These receptor sequences come from a man aged 45 to 65 who received an inactivated influenza vaccine. Each CDR3 is given with its conserved first and last residue. The D gene is left open where the match is weak. Rows may omit the clone size; those that give it use once, few, many or a size class.

CDR3nt	CDR3aa	j_gene	v_gene	d_gene	abundance
TGTGCCAGCAGTTTGGATCAAGGGACGGAGACCCAGTACTTC	CASSLDQGTETQYF	TRBJ2-5	TRBV28	NA	many
TGCAGTGCTAGTGGGTTTGTAGCGGGGATCCAAGAGACCCAGTACTTC	CSASGFVAGIQETQYF	TRBJ2-5	TRBV20-1	TRBD2	many
TGTGCCAGCAGTTACACGGGACTCATGAACACCGGGGAGCTGTTTTTT	CASSYTGLMNTGELFF	TRBJ2-2	TRBV6-2/TRBV6-3	NA	few
TGTGCCAGCAGTATACTAGACCAAGAGACCCAGTACTTC	CASSILDQETQYF	TRBJ2-5	TRBV6-2/TRBV6-3	NA	NA
TGCGCCAGCAGCGGGCGTCTACAGGGGGTCGTAGAGACCCAGTACTTC	CASSGRLQGVVETQYF	TRBJ2-5	TRBV5-1	TRBD1	NA
TGTGCCAGCAGTTTAACACTCCCGGGCAATCAGCCCCAGCATTTT	CASSLTLPGNQPQHF	TRBJ1-5	TRBV12-3/TRBV12-4	NA	many
TGTGCCAGCAGCACCTATCCCCCTGCGGGCGAGGGCTACACCTTC	CASSTYPPAGEGYTF	TRBJ1-2	TRBV7-9	NA	few
TGTGCCATCAGTGGGCAGAATATGAACACTGAAGCTTTCTTT	CAISGQNMNTEAFF	TRBJ1-1	TRBV10-3	NA	NA
TGTGCCAGCAGCTTAGTGCGAGATGGCTACACCTTC	CASSLVRDGYTF	TRBJ1-2	TRBV7-2	NA	NA
TGTGCCAGCAGCCCCCGGGATCGCTACAATGAGCAGTTCTTC	CASSPRDRYNEQFF	TRBJ2-1	TRBV3-1	NA	few
TGTGCCAGCACCCCACCGCCCCCCGGGACAGGAAACAATCAGCCCCAGCATTTT	CASTPPPPGTGNNQPQHF	TRBJ1-5	TRBV27	TRBD1	NA
TGCGCCAGCAGCGCAAAGATGAACACCGGGGAGCTGTTTTTT	CASSAKMNTGELFF	TRBJ2-2	TRBV5-1	NA	few
TGTGCCAGCAGTTACGCGCGGGGACTGGCAAACACCGGGGAGCTGTTTTTT	CASSYARGLANTGELFF	TRBJ2-2	TRBV6-5	NA	NA
TGTGCCAGCAGTGCCGGGTCCTCAACTAATGAAAAACTGTTTTTT	CASSAGSSTNEKLFF	TRBJ1-4	TRBV6-1	NA	many
TGTGCCAGCAGCCCCTTCCGGGACAGAGAGAAGACCCAGTACTTC	CASSPFRDREKTQYF	TRBJ2-5	TRBV4-2	TRBD1	few
TGTGCCAGCAGCGACAGGAGCTCCTACGAGCAGTACTTC	CASSDRSSYEQYF	TRBJ2-7	TRBV12-3/TRBV12-4	NA	many
TGTGCCAGCAGCCGTGGGAGGGCCTCCGACACCGGGGAGCTGTTTTTT	CASSRGRASDTGELFF	TRBJ2-2	TRBV12-3/TRBV12-4	TRBD2	NA
TGTGCCAGCAGCTTAGGGGGGTGGGCTGAAGCTTTCTTT	CASSLGGWAEAFF	TRBJ1-1	TRBV7-9	NA	few
TGTGCCAGCAGCCCGGCTATGCGAAATCAGCCCCAGCATTTT	CASSPAMRNQPQHF	TRBJ1-5	TRBV28	NA	NA
TGTGCCAGCAGTTATTCTAGCGGGGGCCGGAGCTCCTACAATGAGCAGTTCTTC	CASSYSSGGRSSYNEQFF	TRBJ2-1	TRBV27	TRBD2	few
TGTGCCAGCAGTGTCGGCAGGGGTTCCCACGAGCAGTACTTC	CASSVGRGSHEQYF	TRBJ2-7	TRBV2	NA	NA
TGTGCCAGCAGCCCAGGACTGCCTAGGGGGTACGAGCAGTACTTC	CASSPGLPRGYEQYF	TRBJ2-7	TRBV5-6	NA	NA
TGTGCCAGCAGCATTAGGGGGGACGGGATAAGTTACGAGCAGTACTTC	CASSIRGDGISYEQYF	TRBJ2-7	TRBV11-2	NA	few
TGCGCCAGCAGCCAAACACGGACAGGCGGATCCGGGGAGCTGTTTTTT	CASSQTRTGGSGELFF	TRBJ2-2	TRBV4-3	TRBD1	NA
TGTGCCAGCAGCCCCCACCCGGGCAATGAGCAGTTCTTC	CASSPHPGNEQFF	TRBJ2-1	TRBV7-3	NA	few
TGTGCCAGCAGCTTAGACGACCCAACATACGAGCAGTACTTC	CASSLDDPTYEQYF	TRBJ2-7	TRBV11-2	NA	few
TGCGCCAGCAGCCCAGATGCCGGGGGAGTAAAAGAGACCCAGTACTTC	CASSPDAGGVKETQYF	TRBJ2-5	TRBV5-1	NA	many
TGTGCCAGCAGTTTCCAATCCTCCCGAAGCAATCAGCCCCAGCATTTT	CASSFQSSRSNQPQHF	TRBJ1-5	TRBV28	NA	NA
TGCGCCAGCAGCTTCCTCAGCCAAGAGACCCAGTACTTC	CASSFLSQETQYF	TRBJ2-5	TRBV5-1	NA	many
TGTGCCAGCAGCCCAGAGCCGGGGTCCTCCTACGAGCAGTACTTC	CASSPEPGSSYEQYF	TRBJ2-7	TRBV7-9	NA	NA
TGTGCCAGCAGCTGGCAGGGATCGGGGGGCACAGATACGCAGTATTTT	CASSWQGSGGTDTQYF	TRBJ2-3	TRBV9	NA	NA